This T cell receptor beta chain was captured by sequencing in a study of Siglec-9 on CD8 T cells in melanoma. Study-wide results and caveats: In melanoma tumors, a Siglec-9-marked effector memory CD8+ subset reportedly appeared to accumulate.

Per germline, CDR1 LNHDA and CDR2 SQIVND (reference sequence). This CDR3 region has 13 residues. Between the trimmed V and J ends, which lost 1 base and 10 bases, there was a span of 11 bases. On this clone: Its antigen is currently unknown.

Sequenced by immunoSEQ multiplex PCR; TCRdb stores in-frame clones only, minus some. The sample yields about 1,400 clones, around 66% seen once. Sequenced: Siglec-9+ CD8+ T cells sorted from blood. The origin of this receptor is a human donor in good health. This chain connects TRBV19 to TRBJ2-1; D not resolved. The chain's CDR3 is CASSIVHESEQFF. The CDR3 coding sequence is TGTGCCAGTAGTATAGTTCACGAGAGCGAGCAGTTCTTC. The variable domain in full, with the rest retrieved from reference TRBV19 and TRBJ2-1, is DGGITQSPKYLFRKEGQNVTLSCEQNLNHDAMYWYRQDPGQGLRLIYYSQIVNDFQKGDIAEGYSVSREKKESFPLTVTSAQKNPTAFYLCASSIVHESEQFFGPGTRLTVL.